This T cell receptor (beta chain) was found in a study of shared clonotypes between healthy human individuals. Findings and caveats of the study: In general, naive subsets displayed greater estimated richness than memory subsets did.

The table came from immunoSEQ multiplex PCR; TCRdb's copy has only in-frame clones and leaves some out. The sample records about 2.4 million clones, roughly 93% being singletons. About this clone itself: The antigen remains unidentified.

The donor population consisted of healthy HIV-negative adults with no recent acute infections or vaccinations. Adults of Caucasian background living in Nashville, Tennessee made up all donors. Memory CD4+ cells were the fraction left after CD45RA+ naive selection. Looked up from germline, CDR1 is MDHEN and CDR2 is SYDVKM. CDR3 length: 12 amino acids. The germline V and J ends were trimmed by 8 bases and 9 bases, with 14 bases remaining between them. This sequence joins TRBV28 and TRBJ2-1; D uncertain. The receptor's source is a young man in good health. Some clones in this sample may be carry-over from other donors' samples. Material: naive CD4+ T cells from PBMCs. Subset here: CD45RA+ positively selected. The CDR3 DNA reads as TGTGCCAGCGGGTATCCCCCTGTTGAGCAGTTCTTC. It encodes CASGYPPVEQFF. Based on the CDR3 plus reference TRBV28 and TRBJ2-1, the full variable domain is DVKVTQSSRYLVKRTGEKVFLECVQDMDHENMFWYRQDPGLGLRLIYFSYDVKMKEKGDIPEGYSVSREKKERFSLILESASTNQTSMYLCASGYPPVEQFFGPGTRLTVL.